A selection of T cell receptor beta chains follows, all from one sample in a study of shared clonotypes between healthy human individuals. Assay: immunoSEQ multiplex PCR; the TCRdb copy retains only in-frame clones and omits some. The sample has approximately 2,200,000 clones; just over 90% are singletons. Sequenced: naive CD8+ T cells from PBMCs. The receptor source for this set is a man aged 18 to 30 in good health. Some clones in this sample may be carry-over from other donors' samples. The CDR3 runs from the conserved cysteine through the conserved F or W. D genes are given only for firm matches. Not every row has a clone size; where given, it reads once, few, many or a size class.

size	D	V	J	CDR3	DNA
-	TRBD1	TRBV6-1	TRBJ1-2	CASRTGFYGYTF	TGTGCCAGCAGGACAGGGTTTTACGGCTACACCTTC
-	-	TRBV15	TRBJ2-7	CATSRAVSGLSYEQYF	TGTGCCACCAGCAGAGCCGTAAGCGGACTCTCCTACGAGCAGTACTTC
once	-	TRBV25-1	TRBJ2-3	CASSEVGPTDTQYF	TGTGCCAGCAGTGAGGTGGGGCCCACAGATACGCAGTATTTT
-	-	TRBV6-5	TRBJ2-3	CASSYLQGRTDTQYF	TGTGCCAGCAGTTACCTACAGGGTAGGACAGATACGCAGTATTTT
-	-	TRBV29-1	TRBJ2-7	CSVEHRDEQYF	TGCAGCGTTGAACATAGGGACGAGCAGTACTTC
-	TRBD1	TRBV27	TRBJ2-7	CASRRQGYHEQYF	TGTGCCAGCCGTAGACAGGGTTACCACGAGCAGTACTTC
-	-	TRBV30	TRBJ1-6	CAWRRYSYNSPLHF	TGTGCCTGGAGGCGTTACAGCTATAATTCACCCCTCCACTTT
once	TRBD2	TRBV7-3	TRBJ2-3	CASSLLPAGPTDTQYF	TGTGCCAGCAGCTTACTCCCAGCGGGACCTACAGATACGCAGTATTTT
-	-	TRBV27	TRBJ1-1	CASKTWTVNTEAFF	TGTGCCAGCAAAACTTGGACGGTGAACACTGAAGCTTTCTTT
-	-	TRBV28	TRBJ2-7	CASSLTASSHEQYF	TGTGCCAGCAGTTTAACGGCTAGTTCCCACGAGCAGTACTTC
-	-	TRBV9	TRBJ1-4	CASSDPGTSEKLFF	TGTGCCAGCAGCGATCCCGGGACATCAGAAAAACTGTTTTTT
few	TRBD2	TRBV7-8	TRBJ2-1	CASSAGLAGYNEQFF	TGTGCCAGCAGCGCAGGACTAGCGGGATACAATGAGCAGTTCTTC
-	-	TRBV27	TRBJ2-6	CASRGVAGPSGANVLTF	TGTGCCAGCAGGGGAGTGGCAGGACCCTCTGGGGCCAACGTCCTGACTTTC
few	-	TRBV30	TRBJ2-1	CAWSDFYNEQFF	TGTGCCTGGAGTGACTTCTACAATGAGCAGTTCTTC
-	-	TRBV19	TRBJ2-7	CASSIDRDYEQYF	TGTGCCAGTAGTATAGACAGGGACTACGAGCAGTACTTC
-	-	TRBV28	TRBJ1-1	CASSPMREMNTEAFF	TGTGCCAGCAGTCCGATGAGGGAGATGAACACTGAAGCTTTCTTT
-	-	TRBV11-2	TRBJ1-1	CASSLGPGGTEAFF	TGTGCCAGCAGCTTAGGTCCAGGAGGGACTGAAGCTTTCTTT
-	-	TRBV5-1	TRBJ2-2	CASGPPALFF	TGCGCCAGCGGCCCTCCAGCCCTGTTTTTT
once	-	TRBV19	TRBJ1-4	CASSLRGRGAGDEKLFF	TGTGCCAGTAGTCTTCGAGGTAGGGGGGCTGGTGATGAAAAACTGTTTTTT
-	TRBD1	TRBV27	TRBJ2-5	CASSFSWTGRGETQYF	TGTGCCAGCAGTTTTTCTTGGACAGGGAGAGGAGAGACCCAGTACTTC
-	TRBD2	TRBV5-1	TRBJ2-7	CASSKGELAGVTYEQYF	TGCGCCAGCAGTAAAGGGGAACTAGCGGGAGTTACCTACGAGCAGTACTTC
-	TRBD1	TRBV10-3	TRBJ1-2	CAISEWDSSLRNYGYTF	TGTGCCATCAGTGAATGGGACAGTTCACTACGTAACTATGGCTACACCTTC
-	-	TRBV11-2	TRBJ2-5	CASSLDLMETQYF	TGTGCCAGCAGCTTAGATCTTATGGAGACCCAGTACTTC
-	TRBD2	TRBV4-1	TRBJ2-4	CASSQMGTSIKNIQYF	TGCGCCAGCAGCCAAATGGGGACTAGCATAAAAAACATTCAGTACTTC
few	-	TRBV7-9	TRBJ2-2	CATYTGELFF	TGTGCTACTTACACCGGGGAGCTGTTTTTT
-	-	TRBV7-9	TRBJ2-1	CASSLGSVDEQFF	TGTGCCAGCAGCTTAGGAAGCGTGGATGAGCAGTTCTTC
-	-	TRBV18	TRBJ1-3	CASSPLRDEESGNTIYF	TGTGCCAGCTCACCACTTAGGGACGAAGAGTCTGGAAACACCATATATTTT
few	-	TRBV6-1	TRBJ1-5	CASLGGWQPQHF	TGTGCCAGCCTCGGGGGGTGGCAGCCCCAGCATTTT
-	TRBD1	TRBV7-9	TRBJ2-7	CASSFTTGGQSYEQYF	TGTGCCAGCAGTTTTACTACAGGGGGACAATCGTACGAGCAGTACTTC
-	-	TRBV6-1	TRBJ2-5	CASSEWAALRSQETQYF	TGTGCCAGCAGTGAATGGGCCGCCTTGCGCTCCCAAGAGACCCAGTACTTC
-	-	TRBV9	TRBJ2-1	CASSPPSAEGYNEQFF	TGTGCCAGCAGCCCCCCATCAGCGGAGGGTTACAATGAGCAGTTCTTC
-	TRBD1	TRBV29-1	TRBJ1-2	CSVSGTGSYGYTF	TGCAGCGTTTCCGGGACAGGGTCCTATGGCTACACCTTC
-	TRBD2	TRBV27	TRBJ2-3	CASSLNFREAKDTQYF	TGTGCCAGCAGTTTGAACTTCCGGGAGGCTAAAGATACGCAGTATTTT
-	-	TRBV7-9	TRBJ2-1	CASSLEGGTHNEQFF	TGTGCCAGCAGCTTAGAGGGGGGAACCCACAATGAGCAGTTCTTC
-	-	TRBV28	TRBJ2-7	CASSLAGYNYEQYF	TGTGCCAGCAGTTTGGCGGGGTACAACTACGAGCAGTACTTC
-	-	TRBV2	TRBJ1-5	CASSELRPGQPQHF	TGTGCCAGCAGTGAACTGAGACCCGGTCAGCCCCAGCATTTT
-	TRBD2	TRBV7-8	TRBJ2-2	CASSLASGNTGELFF	TGTGCCAGCAGCTTGGCTAGCGGAAACACCGGGGAGCTGTTTTTT
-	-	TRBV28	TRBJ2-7	CASSLAREITLHYEQYF	TGTGCCAGCAGTTTAGCCAGGGAGATCACCCTCCACTACGAGCAGTACTTC
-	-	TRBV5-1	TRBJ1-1	CASSLGQEAFF	TGCGCCAGCAGCTTGGGGCAGGAAGCTTTCTTT
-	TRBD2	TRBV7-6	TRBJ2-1	CASSLAGLAKEQFF	TGTGCCAGCAGCTTAGCGGGACTAGCGAAAGAGCAGTTCTTC
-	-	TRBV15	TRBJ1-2	CATSPPALSGYTF	TGTGCCACCAGCCCCCCGGCCCTCTCAGGCTACACCTTC
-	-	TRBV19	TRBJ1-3	CASSILGPGNTIYF	TGTGCCAGTAGTATACTAGGCCCTGGAAACACCATATATTTT
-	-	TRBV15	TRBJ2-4	CATSTAAGAKNIQYF	TGTGCCACCAGCACCGCGGCTGGGGCCAAAAACATTCAGTACTTC
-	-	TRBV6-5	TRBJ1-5	CASSWAGNQPQHF	TGTGCCAGCAGTTGGGCAGGCAATCAGCCCCAGCATTTT
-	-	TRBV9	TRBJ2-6	CASSQNRAMISGANVLTF	TGTGCCAGCAGCCAGAACCGGGCCATGATCTCTGGGGCCAACGTCCTGACTTTC
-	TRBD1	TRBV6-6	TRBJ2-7	CASSYSRDRGYEQYF	TGTGCCAGCAGTTACTCCCGGGACAGGGGCTACGAGCAGTACTTC
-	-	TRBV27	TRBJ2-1	CASSPSYNEQFF	TGTGCCAGCAGTCCCTCTTACAATGAGCAGTTCTTC
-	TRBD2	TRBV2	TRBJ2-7	CASRQGLAAYEQYF	TGTGCCAGCAGACAGGGACTAGCGGCCTACGAGCAGTACTTC
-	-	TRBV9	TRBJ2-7	CASSQGQSSYEQYF	TGTGCCAGCAGCCAAGGGCAGAGCTCCTACGAGCAGTACTTC
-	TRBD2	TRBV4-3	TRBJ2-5	CASSQDRLAQETQYF	TGCGCCAGCAGCCAAGATCGACTAGCCCAAGAGACCCAGTACTTC
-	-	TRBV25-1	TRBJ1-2	CASSYKGTVLQHGYTF	TGTGCCAGCAGTTACAAGGGGACGGTTCTCCAGCATGGCTACACCTTC
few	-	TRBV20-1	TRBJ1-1	CSAPDPEAFF	TGCAGTGCCCCGGACCCCGAAGCTTTCTTT
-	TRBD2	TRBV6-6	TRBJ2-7	CASSFAGTRIDEQYF	TGTGCCAGCAGTTTCGCCGGGACTAGGATCGACGAGCAGTACTTC
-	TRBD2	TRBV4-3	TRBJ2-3	CASGGGLADTDTQYF	TGCGCCAGCGGAGGGGGACTAGCGGACACAGATACGCAGTATTTT
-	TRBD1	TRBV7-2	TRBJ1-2	CASSFGQGWNYGYTF	TGTGCCAGCAGCTTCGGACAGGGGTGGAACTATGGCTACACCTTC
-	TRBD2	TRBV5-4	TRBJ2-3	CASSVGGDTQYF	TGTGCCAGCAGCGTGGGAGGGGATACGCAGTATTTT
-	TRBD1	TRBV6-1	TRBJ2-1	CASRDGQGNEQFF	TGTGCCAGCAGGGATGGACAGGGCAATGAGCAGTTCTTC
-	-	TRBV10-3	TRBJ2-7	CAISVVKDYEQYF	TGTGCCATCAGTGTGGTAAAGGACTACGAGCAGTACTTC
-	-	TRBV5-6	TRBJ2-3	CASRGRGKSLDTQYF	TGTGCCAGCAGGGGCAGGGGAAAATCTTTGGATACGCAGTATTTT